This TCR beta chain comes out of a study of T cell responses to AZD1222 COVID-19 vaccine (dated by TCRdb to the early 2020s). Some background on the complete study: Because spike-specific TCR depth and breadth did not differ between the two schedules, AZD1222 recipients who got a second dose at roughly 4 weeks were pooled with those who got a second dose at roughly 12 weeks. TCR sequencing covered roughly 230 trial participants: about 210 given two doses of AZD1222 and 26 given two doses of MenACWY control vaccine. Trial participants were enrolled by age into subgroups of 18-55, 56-69 and 70-plus years, and about 150, 27 and 61 TCR-sequenced participants, respectively, were included in these subgroups.

The germline V gene sets CDR1 to MDHEN and CDR2 to SYDVKM. At the junction V is shortened by 4 bases and J by 0 bases, with 7 bases in between. The CDR3 holds 14 amino acids from the cysteine to the phenylalanine. The CDR3 DNA has 42 bases and is translated from base 1. The CDR3 regions of human TCRbeta chains were analyzed by immunosequencing. Per the source publication's procedure: Repertoire TCRs were checked for matches against a reference library of SARS-CoV-2-specific TCRs that had been generated using the MIRA antigen-specificity platform. Breadth meant the fraction of unique TCRs that were SARS-CoV-2-associated, whereas depth meant the fraction of total T cells that were SARS-CoV-2-associated. Using the MIRA data, each spike-specific TCR was assigned both to the spike region to which the TCR was reactive and to a CD4 or CD8 class. Log10-transformed breadth and depth values were compared by one-way ANOVA with Sidak's multiple comparisons tests. The clones in this table, taken by TCRdb from immuneACCESS, are in-frame only. Not every clone is retained; where verified, under half of the shortfall comes from an unresolved V gene, and the cause of the rest is unknown. V and J calls and clone size come straight from that table; D and trimming were deduced from the DNA. The sample yields some 90,000 clones; around 85% were counted once. About 7.7% of the sample lies in the top ten.

Broader findings and caveats from the paper: The vaccine-associated CD4 TCRs covered the entire spike protein, and the dominant responses fell in regions 160-218 and 743-854. After two AZD1222 doses, both the breadth and the depth of spike-specific TCRs were significantly higher than at day 0 and than in MenACWY recipients. Conclusions about previously exposed vaccinees are limited, since just a handful of AZD1222 recipients were seropositive for SARS-CoV-2 at baseline. No day 14 peak-response samples were available, so repertoires were characterized only after the peak T cell response. Participants were mostly white British and included more females than males, and it was suggested by the authors that clonal diversity may have been underestimated. The 56-69-year group was small, and its depth increase did not reach significance, likely because of low power. Epitopes outside the regions mutated in the B.1.351 and B.1.1.7 variants were reportedly recognized by nearly half of the unique spike-specific TCRs.

The time point label of this sample denotes: baseline before first vaccination. The vaccinee samples were drawn from two UK trials, COV001 and COV002, one of which was a single-blind randomized controlled phase 2/3 trial testing AZD1222 (ChAdOx1 nCoV-19) in healthy adults. Trial participant PBMC samples were collected at day 0 and day 28 after the second dose for TCRbeta chain sequencing. As for this clone: Its specific antigen is unknown. Per-nucleotide qualities are absent, and no much larger clonotype sits a single base away.

The TCR sequence derives from an adult in good health. Material: peripheral blood, obtained on day 0 of AZD1222 vaccination. This receptor chain uses TRBV28 and TRBJ1-3, with the D gene uncertain. Here the CDR3 is given as CASSWQSSGNTIYF. The DNA reads TGTGCCAGCAGTTGGCAGTCCTCTGGAAACACCATATATTTT.